This T cell receptor (beta chain) was identified in a study of early T cells in non-severe SARS-CoV-2 infection. V shed 4 bases and J shed 6 bases, with 23 bases lying between them. This CDR3 is 17 amino acids long. The germline V gene encodes CDR1 SGHRS and CDR2 YFSETQ. This clonotype was counted only a few times. MiXCR, applied by TCRdb to the 5' RACE reads, yields one record per CDR3 protein. Here the sample spans 54,000 or so distinct CDR3 sequences, 5.6% being singletons. The chain is built from TRBV5-1 and TRBJ2-1, with a tentative D call TRBD2 (6 bases). The source of this sequence is an adult who was a healthcare worker with PCR-confirmed SARS-CoV-2 infection or an uninfected control (not recorded which). What was sequenced was whole blood. This CDR3 is CASSLDSSAPWGNEQFF. The CDR3 DNA follows: TGCGCCAGCAGCCTAGACTCTAGCGCTCCCTGGGGCAATGAGCAGTTCTTC.